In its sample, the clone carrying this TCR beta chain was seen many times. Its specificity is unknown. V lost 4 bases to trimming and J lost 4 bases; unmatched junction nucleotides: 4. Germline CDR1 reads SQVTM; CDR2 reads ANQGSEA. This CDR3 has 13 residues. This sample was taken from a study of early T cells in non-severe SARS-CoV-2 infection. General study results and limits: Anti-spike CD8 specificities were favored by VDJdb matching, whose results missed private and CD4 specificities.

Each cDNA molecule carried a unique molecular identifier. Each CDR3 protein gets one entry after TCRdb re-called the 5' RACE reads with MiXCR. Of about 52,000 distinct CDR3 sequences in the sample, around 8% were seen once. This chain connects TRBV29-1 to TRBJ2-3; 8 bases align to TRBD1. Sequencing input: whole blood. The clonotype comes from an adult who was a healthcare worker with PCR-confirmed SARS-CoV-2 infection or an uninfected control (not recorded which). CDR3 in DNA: TGCAGCGTTGCCAGGGGGCTCGCAGATACGCAGTATTTT. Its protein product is CSVARGLADTQYF.